This T cell receptor beta chain was sequenced in a study of blood T cells in healthy people across ages. Study-level points and caveats: CMV status of donors was not determined, possibly confounding expanded clonotype changes. In older individuals, TCR beta diversity per million T cells was lower, falling roughly linearly with age.

This CDR3 is 13 amino acids long. CDR1 is MGHDK, CDR2 SYGVNS, per germline. Alongside a J-beta primer mix, a sample-barcoded 5' primer served in a second PCR lasting about 7 to 11 cycles. TCRdb independently ran MiXCR on the 5' RACE reads; one entry per CDR3 protein. Of under 850,000 distinct CDR3 sequences listed, around 34% are singletons. Healthy Caucasian individuals from Russia aged about 6 to 90 were enrolled as donors. A minimum of 7 million PBMCs was isolated per sample. Details on this clonotype: Its specificity is not known. One end of the junction fails to match germline, which may point to a read error.

This chain links TRBV25-1 with TRBJ2-7; D may be TRBD1 or TRBD2 (5 bases each). Sequencing used blood. This TCR was recovered from a man younger than 35 in good health. CDR3 in DNA: TGTGCCGGCAGACGGGACGCATGGAACGAGCAGTACTTC. The encoded protein is CAGRRDAWNEQYF.